Sequencing of this TCR beta chain was carried out in a study of early T cells in non-severe SARS-CoV-2 infection. TCRdb reanalysed the 5' RACE reads using MiXCR and keeps one entry per CDR3 protein. In the table there are 70,000 to 95,000 distinct CDR3 sequences, 14% of which are singletons. This clonotype has only a few counts. The V gene lost 7 bases and the J gene lost 0 bases, with 15 bases spanning the gap. The CDR3 runs 14 residues. The germline CDR1 and CDR2 sequences are SQVTM and ANQGSEA. The TCR was taken from an adult who was a healthcare worker with PCR-confirmed SARS-CoV-2 infection or an uninfected control (not recorded which). The J gene is TRBJ1-1, the V gene TRBV29-1; unclear D gene. Sequencing input: whole blood. The CDR3: CSARVDNLNTEAFF. CDR3 coding DNA: TGCAGCGCTCGGGTCGACAACTTGAACACTGAAGCTTTCTTT.